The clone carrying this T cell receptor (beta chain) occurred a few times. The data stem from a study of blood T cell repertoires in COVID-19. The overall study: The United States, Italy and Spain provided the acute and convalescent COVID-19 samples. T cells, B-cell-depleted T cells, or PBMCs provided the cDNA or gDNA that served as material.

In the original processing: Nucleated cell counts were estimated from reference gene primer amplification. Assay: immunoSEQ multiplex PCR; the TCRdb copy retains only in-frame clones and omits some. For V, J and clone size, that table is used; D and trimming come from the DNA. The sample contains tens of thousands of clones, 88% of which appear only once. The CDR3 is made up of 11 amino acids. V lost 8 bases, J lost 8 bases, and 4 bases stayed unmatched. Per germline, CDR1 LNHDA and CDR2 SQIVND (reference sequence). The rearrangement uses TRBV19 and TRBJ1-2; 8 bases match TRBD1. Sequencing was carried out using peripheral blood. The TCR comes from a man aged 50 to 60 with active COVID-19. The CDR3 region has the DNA TGTGCCAGTGGACAGGGATGGGGCTACACCTTC. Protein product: CASGQGWGYTF.